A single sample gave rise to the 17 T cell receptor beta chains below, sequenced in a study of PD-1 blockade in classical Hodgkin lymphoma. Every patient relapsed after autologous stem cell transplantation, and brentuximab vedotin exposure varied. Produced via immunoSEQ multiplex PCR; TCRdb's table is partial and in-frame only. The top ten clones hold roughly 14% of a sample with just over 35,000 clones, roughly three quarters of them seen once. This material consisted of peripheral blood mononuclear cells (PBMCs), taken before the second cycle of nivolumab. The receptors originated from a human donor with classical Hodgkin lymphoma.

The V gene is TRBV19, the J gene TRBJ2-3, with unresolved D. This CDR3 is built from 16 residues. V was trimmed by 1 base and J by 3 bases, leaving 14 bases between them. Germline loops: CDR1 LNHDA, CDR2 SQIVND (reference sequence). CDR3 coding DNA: TGTGCCAGTAGTATAGGGTCTCCGATCCCTACAGATACGCAGTATTTT. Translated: CASSIGSPIPTDTQYF.

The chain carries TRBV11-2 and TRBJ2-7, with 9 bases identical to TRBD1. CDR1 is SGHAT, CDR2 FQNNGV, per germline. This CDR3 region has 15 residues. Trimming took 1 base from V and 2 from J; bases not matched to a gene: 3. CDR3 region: CASSLVGQGTYEQYF. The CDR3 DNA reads TGTGCCAGCAGCTTAGTGGGACAGGGCACCTACGAGCAGTACTTC.

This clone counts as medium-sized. This CDR3 is CASSLAGRGDEKLFF. CDR3 bases: TGTGCCAGCAGCCTCGCTGGGAGGGGGGATGAAAAACTGTTTTTT. The chain carries TRBV5-8 and TRBJ1-4; possibly TRBD1 for D (6 bases). V lost 4 bases, J lost 6 bases, and 16 bases lay in between. Germline values: CDR1 SGHTS, CDR2 YDEGEE. The CDR3 has 15 amino acids.

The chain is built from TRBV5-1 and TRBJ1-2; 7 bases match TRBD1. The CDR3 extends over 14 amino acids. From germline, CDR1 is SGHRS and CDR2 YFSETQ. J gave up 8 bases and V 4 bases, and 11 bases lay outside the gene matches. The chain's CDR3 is CASSPGQRGAGYTF. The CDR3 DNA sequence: TGCGCCAGCAGCCCGGGACAGAGGGGCGCAGGCTACACCTTC.

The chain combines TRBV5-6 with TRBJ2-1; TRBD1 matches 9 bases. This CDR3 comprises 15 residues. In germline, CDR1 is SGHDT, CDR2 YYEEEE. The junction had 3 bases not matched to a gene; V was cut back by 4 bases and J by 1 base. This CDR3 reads CASSLGQGSYNEQFF. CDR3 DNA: TGTGCCAGCAGCCTAGGACAGGGGTCCTACAATGAGCAGTTCTTC.

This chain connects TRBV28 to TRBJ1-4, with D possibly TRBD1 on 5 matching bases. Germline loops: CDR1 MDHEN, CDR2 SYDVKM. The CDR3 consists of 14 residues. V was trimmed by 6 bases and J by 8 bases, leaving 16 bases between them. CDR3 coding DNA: TGTGCCAGCAGCCCCGGGGGAGTCGGCGAAAAACTGTTTTTT. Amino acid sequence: CASSPGGVGEKLFF.

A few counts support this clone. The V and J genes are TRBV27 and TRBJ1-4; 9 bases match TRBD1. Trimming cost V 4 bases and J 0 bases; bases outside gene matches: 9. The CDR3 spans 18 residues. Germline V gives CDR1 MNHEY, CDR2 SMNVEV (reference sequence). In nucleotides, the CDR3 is TGTGCCAGCAGTTCCCGGGACAGGGCCCGATCAACTAATGAAAAACTGTTTTTT. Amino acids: CASSSRDRARSTNEKLFF. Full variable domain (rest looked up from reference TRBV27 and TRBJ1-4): EAQVTQNPRYLITVTGKKLTVTCSQNMNHEYMSWYRQDPGLGLRQIYYSMNVEVTDKGDVPEGYKVSRKEKRNFPLILESPSPNQTSLYFCASSSRDRARSTNEKLFFGSGTQLSVL.

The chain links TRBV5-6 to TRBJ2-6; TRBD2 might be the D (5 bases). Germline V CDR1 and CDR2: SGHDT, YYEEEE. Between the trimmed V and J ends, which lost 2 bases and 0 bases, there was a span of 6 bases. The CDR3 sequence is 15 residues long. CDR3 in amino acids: CASSFRGSGANVLTF. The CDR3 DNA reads TGTGCCAGCAGCTTTCGGGGCTCTGGGGCCAACGTCCTGACTTTC.

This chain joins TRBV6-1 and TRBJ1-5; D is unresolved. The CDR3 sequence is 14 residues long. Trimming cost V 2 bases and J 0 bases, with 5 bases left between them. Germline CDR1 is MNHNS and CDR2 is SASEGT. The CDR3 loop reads CASSELYSNQPQHF. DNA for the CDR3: TGTGCCAGCAGTGAACTTTATAGCAATCAGCCCCAGCATTTT.

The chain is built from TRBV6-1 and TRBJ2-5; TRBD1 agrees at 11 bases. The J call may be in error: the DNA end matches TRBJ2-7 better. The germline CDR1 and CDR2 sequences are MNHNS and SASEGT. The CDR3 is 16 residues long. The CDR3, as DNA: TGTGCCAGCAGTGTTTTCTTCGGGACAGGGGGATACGAGCAGTACTTC. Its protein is CASSVFFGTGGYEQYF.

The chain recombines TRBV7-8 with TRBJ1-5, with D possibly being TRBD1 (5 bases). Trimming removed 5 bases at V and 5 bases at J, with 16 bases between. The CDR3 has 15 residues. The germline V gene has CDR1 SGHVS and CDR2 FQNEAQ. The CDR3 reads CASSLWGKPHQPQHF. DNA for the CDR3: TGTGCCAGCAGCCTTTGGGGCAAACCACATCAGCCCCAGCATTTT. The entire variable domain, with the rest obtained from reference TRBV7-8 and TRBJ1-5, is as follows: GAGVSQSPRYKVAKRGQDVALRCDPISGHVSLFWYQQALGQGPEFLTYFQNEAQLDKSGLPSDRFFAERPEGSVSTLKIQRTQQEDSAVYLCASSLWGKPHQPQHFGDGTRLSIL.

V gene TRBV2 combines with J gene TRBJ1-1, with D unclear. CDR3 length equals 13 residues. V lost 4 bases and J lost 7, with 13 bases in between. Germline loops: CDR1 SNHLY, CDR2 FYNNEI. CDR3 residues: CASSVQESFEAFF. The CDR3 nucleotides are TGTGCCAGCAGTGTACAAGAGAGCTTTGAAGCTTTCTTT.

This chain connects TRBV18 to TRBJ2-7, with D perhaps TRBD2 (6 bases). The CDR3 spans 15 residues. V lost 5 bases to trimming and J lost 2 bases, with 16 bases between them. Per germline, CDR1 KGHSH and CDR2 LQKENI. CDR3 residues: CASSNVGTPTYEQYF. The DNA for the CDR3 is TGTGCCAGCTCAAACGTGGGGACTCCTACCTACGAGCAGTACTTC.

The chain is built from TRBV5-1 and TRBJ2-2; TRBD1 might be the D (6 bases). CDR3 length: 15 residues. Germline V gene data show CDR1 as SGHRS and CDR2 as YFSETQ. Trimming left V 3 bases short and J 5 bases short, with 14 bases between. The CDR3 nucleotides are TGCGCCAGCAGCTCGTATACACAGGGAACCGGGGAGCTGTTTTTT. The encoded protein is CASSSYTQGTGELFF.

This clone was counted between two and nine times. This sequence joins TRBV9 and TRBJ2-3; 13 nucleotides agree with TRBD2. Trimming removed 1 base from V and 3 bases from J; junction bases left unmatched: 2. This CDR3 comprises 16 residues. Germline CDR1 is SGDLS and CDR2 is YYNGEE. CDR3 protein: CASSVKGLAGTDTQYF. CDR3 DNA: TGTGCCAGCAGCGTAAAGGGACTAGCGGGGACAGATACGCAGTATTTT. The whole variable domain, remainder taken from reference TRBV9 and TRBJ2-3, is DSGVTQTPKHLITATGQRVTLRCSPRSGDLSVYWYQQSLDQGLQFLIQYYNGEERAKGNILERFSAQQFPDLHSELNLSSLELGDSALYFCASSVKGLAGTDTQYFGPGTRLTVL.

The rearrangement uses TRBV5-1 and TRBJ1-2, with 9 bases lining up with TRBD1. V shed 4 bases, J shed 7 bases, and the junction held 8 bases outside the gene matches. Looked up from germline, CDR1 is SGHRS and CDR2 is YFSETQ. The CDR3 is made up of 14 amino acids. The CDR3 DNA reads TGCGCCAGCAGCCGGGGGGGACAGGGTACTGGCTACACCTTC. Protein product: CASSRGGQGTGYTF.

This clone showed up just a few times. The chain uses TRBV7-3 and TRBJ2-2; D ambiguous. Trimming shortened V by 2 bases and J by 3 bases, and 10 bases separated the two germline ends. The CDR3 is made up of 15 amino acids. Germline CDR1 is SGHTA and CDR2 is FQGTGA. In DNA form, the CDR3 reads TGTGCCAGCAGCTTAGTCGGCCCGGACACCGGGGAGCTGTTTTTT. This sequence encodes CASSLVGPDTGELFF.